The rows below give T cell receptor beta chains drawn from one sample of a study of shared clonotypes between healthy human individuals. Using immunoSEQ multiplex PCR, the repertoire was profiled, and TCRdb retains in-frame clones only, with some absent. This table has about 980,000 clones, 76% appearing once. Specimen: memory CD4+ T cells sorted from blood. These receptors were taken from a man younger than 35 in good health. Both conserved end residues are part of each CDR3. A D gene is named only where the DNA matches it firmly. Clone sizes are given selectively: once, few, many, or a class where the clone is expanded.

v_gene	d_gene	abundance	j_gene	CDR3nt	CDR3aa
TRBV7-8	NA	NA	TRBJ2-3	TGTGCCAGCAGCTTAGCATTTCGGCAGTACACAGATACGCAGTATTTT	CASSLAFRQYTDTQYF
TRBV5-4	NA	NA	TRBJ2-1	TGTGCCAGCAGCTTGCCAGCTAGCTCCTACAATGAGCAGTTCTTC	CASSLPASSYNEQFF
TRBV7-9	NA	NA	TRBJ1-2	TGTGCCAGCAGCCTGACGGCGGACTACTATGGCTACACCTTC	CASSLTADYYGYTF
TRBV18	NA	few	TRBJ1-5	TGTGCCAGCTCCCCTAACAACAATCAGCCCCAGCATTTT	CASSPNNNQPQHF
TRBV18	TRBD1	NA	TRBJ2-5	TGTGCCAGCTCACTGGGACAGGGGTACCGAGAGACCCAGTACTTC	CASSLGQGYRETQYF
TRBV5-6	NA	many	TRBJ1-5	TGTGCCAGCAGCCGAGGGGGAGGAATCGGCAATCAGCCCCAGCATTTT	CASSRGGGIGNQPQHF
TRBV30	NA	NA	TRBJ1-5	TGTGCCTGGAGTGTGAGACGGCCCCCCGGGGCCAATCAGCCCCAGCATTTT	CAWSVRRPPGANQPQHF
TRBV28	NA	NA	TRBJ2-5	TGTGCCAGCAGCTTAGGCAGGATGGAGACCCAGTACTTC	CASSLGRMETQYF
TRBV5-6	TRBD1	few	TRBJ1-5	TGTGCCAGCAGCGTGGGGACAGGCCGCGGGTTTGAGCCCCAGCATTTT	CASSVGTGRGFEPQHF
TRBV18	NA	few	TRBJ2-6	TGTGCCAGCTTCCGGGTCGGAGGGGCCAACGTCCTGACTTTC	CASFRVGGANVLTF
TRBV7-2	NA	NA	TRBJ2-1	TGTGCCAGCAGCTTAGCGCGACTAGTCGATGAGCAGTTCTTC	CASSLARLVDEQFF
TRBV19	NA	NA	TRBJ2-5	TGTGCCAGTAAAAGTATTCAGGGAGAGACCCAGTACTTC	CASKSIQGETQYF
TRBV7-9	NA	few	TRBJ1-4	TGTGCCAGCAGCTTTGGGGGAACAAGTGAAAAACTGTTTTTT	CASSFGGTSEKLFF
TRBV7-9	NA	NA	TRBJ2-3	TGTGCCAGCAGCTTACTCGGGGCGGGGGATACGCAGTATTTT	CASSLLGAGDTQYF
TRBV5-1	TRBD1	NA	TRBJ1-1	TGCGCCAGCAGCCCGGGACAGGGGGCTTTAGCTTTCTTT	CASSPGQGALAFF
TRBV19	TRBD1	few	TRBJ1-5	TGTGCCAGTCGCGACAGGGGAGGCCAGCCCCAGCATTTT	CASRDRGGQPQHF
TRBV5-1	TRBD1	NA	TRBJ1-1	TGCGCCAGCAGCTTCATACAGGGGGCCTCTGAAGCTTTCTTT	CASSFIQGASEAFF
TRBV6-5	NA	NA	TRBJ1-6	TGTGCCAGCAGTTACTCGAATCTTTCACCCCTCCACTTT	CASSYSNLSPLHF
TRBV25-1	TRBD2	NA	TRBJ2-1	TGTGCCAGCAGTGAACGCGGGAGGGCAGGCAATGAGCAGTTCTTC	CASSERGRAGNEQFF
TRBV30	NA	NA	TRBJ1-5	TGTGCCTGGAGTTTAAAGGGAGGAGATCAGCCCCAGCATTTT	CAWSLKGGDQPQHF